The text below deals with one T cell receptor (beta chain). The antigen is undetermined. V was pared by 8 bases and J by 7 bases, with 23 bases between. In germline, CDR1 is MNHEY, CDR2 SVGAGI. This CDR3 comprises 15 residues. This specimen comes from a study of shared clonotypes between healthy human individuals. Turning to the study itself: Every donor yielded three CD4 naive, three CD4 memory, two CD8 naive and one CD8 memory plate.

General observations from the study: Sampling involved blood alone; tissue repertoires likely differ. Richness estimates generally favored naive over memory subsets.

The table came from immunoSEQ multiplex PCR; TCRdb's copy has only in-frame clones and leaves some out. The sample holds some 2,500,000 clones, approximately 93% seen once. Source material: naive CD4+ T cells from PBMCs. Subset defined: CD45RA+ positively selected. V usage is TRBV6-5 and J usage is TRBJ1-2; the D gene is possibly TRBD1 (6 bases). This receptor was obtained from a man in his late teens or twenties in good health. Some clones in this sample may be carry-over from other donors' samples. CDR3 residues: CASRNRPGDIAGYTF. The CDR3 nucleotides are TGTGCCAGCCGAAACCGCCCCGGGGACATCGCTGGCTACACCTTC.